One and the same sample provided the 14 T cell receptor beta chains below, sequenced in a study of cytomegalovirus exposure and HLA in healthy donors. Primers for the PCR totalled 60 Vbeta and 13 Jbeta. Here immunoSEQ multiplex PCR was the method, and the copy in TCRdb shows in-frame clones only, minus some. The sample has under 250,000 clones; roughly four fifths are singletons. The sample comprised PBMCs. These receptors were taken from a woman aged 50 to 60 in good health and CMV-seropositive.

This clone has just one count. The CDR3 loop reads CASSIPAGKEQYF. The CDR3 nucleotides are TGTGCCAGCAGCATTCCGGCAGGGAAAGAGCAGTACTTC. The chain employs TRBV7-8 and TRBJ2-7, with a possible D match to TRBD1 (5 bases). The CDR3 totals 13 residues. V was shortened by 5 bases and J by 7 bases, with 15 bases between the two germline ends. CDR1 is SGHVS, CDR2 FQNEAQ, per germline.

J is TRBJ1-5 and V is TRBV5-6, with D hard to call. The V end lost 0 bases, the J end lost 4 bases, and 8 bases lay between the germline ends. Germline loops: CDR1 SGHDT, CDR2 YYEEEE. CDR3 length equals 14 residues. CDR3 region: CASSLGSVNQPQHF. CDR3 bases: TGTGCCAGCAGCTTGGGGTCAGTAAATCAGCCCCAGCATTTT.

V is TRBV4-3 and J is TRBJ1-3, with D possibly being TRBD1 (5 bases). The V gene's germline CDR1 is LGHNA and CDR2 YSLEER. V lost 1 base to trimming and J lost 4 bases, with 5 bases between them. This CDR3 spans 13 amino acids. CDR3 region: CASSQGQGNTIYF. As DNA, the CDR3 is TGCGCCAGCAGCCAAGGACAGGGAAACACCATATATTTT.

The rearrangement links TRBV27 to TRBJ2-7, with TRBD1 matching over 9 bases. After removal of 1 base from V and 3 bases from J, the junction contained 13 bases not matched to a gene. Per germline, CDR1 MNHEY and CDR2 SMNVEV (reference sequence). The CDR3 is 18 residues long. In DNA, the CDR3 is TGTGCCAGCAGTTTATTACCGGGACAGGGTAGTATTTTCTACGAGCAGTACTTC. It encodes CASSLLPGQGSIFYEQYF.

The chain carries TRBV6-1 and TRBJ2-7; no definite D call. In germline, CDR1 is MNHNS, CDR2 SASEGT. The CDR3 is made up of 15 amino acids. Deletions cut 8 bases from V and 3 bases from J, with 20 bases between. The CDR3: CASRTLRSGNYEQYF. CDR3 nucleotides: TGTGCCAGCCGAACTCTACGATCGGGTAACTACGAGCAGTACTTC.

This sequence joins TRBV20-1 and TRBJ1-4; D ambiguous. The germline V gene encodes CDR1 DFQATT and CDR2 SNEGSKA (reference sequence). The V gene lost 5 bases and the J gene lost 7 bases, with 8 bases spanning the gap. The CDR3 runs 11 residues. The CDR3 spells CSADSREKLFF. CDR3 bases: TGCAGTGCTGACTCGCGTGAAAAACTGTTTTTT.

The chain employs TRBV6-6 and TRBJ1-1, with unresolved D. Germline V lookup: CDR1 MNHNY, CDR2 SVGAGI (reference sequence). Deletions cut 5 bases from V and 4 bases from J, with 11 bases between. The CDR3 is made up of 13 amino acids. The CDR3 DNA reads as TGTGCCAGCAGTATAACCGTCGGCACTGAAGCTTTCTTT. Amino acid sequence: CASSITVGTEAFF.

The J gene is TRBJ1-5, the V gene TRBV15; perhaps TRBD1 as D (5 bases). The CDR3 loop spans 22 amino acids. The V and J ends lost 6 bases and 1 base respectively, with 34 bases between them. Germline V gene lookup returns CDR1 LNHNV and CDR2 YYDKDF (reference sequence). CDR3 coding DNA: TGTGCCACCAGAACTACCCTCCCCCCGACAGATGAGAAACCGAAAAGCAATCAGCCCCAGCATTTT. The encoded protein is CATRTTLPPTDEKPKSNQPQHF.

The V and J genes are TRBV7-9 and TRBJ2-5, with 8 bases lining up with TRBD1. The CDR3 has 12 amino acids. The junction had 9 bases not matched to a gene; V was cut back by 5 bases and J by 13 bases. Looked up from germline, CDR1 is SEHNR and CDR2 is FQNEAQ (reference sequence). In nucleotides, the CDR3 is TGTGCCAGCAGCGTGGACAGGGAAGTTCGGTACTTC. Translated: CASSVDREVRYF.

The chain couples TRBV30 to TRBJ1-3; D ambiguous. V gave up 5 bases and J gave up 2 bases, with 13 bases separating them. The CDR3 covers 14 residues. Germline-derived CDR1 and CDR2 are GTSNPN and SVGIG (reference sequence). The DNA for the CDR3 is TGTGCCTGGGCTTTATATGAGGCTGGAAACACCATATATTTT. Protein product: CAWALYEAGNTIYF.

The V gene is TRBV11-2, the J gene TRBJ1-4; 7 positions match TRBD1. CDR3 length: 15 residues. The J segment lost 8 bases and the V segment lost 5 bases, leaving 11 bases of the junction unmatched. Germline CDR1 and CDR2: SGHAT and FQNNGV. In DNA form, the CDR3 reads TGTGCCAGCAGCGCCGACACAGGGGTAGGGGAAAAACTGTTTTTT. This codes for CASSADTGVGEKLFF.

The chain is built from TRBV6-6 and TRBJ1-1, with TRBD1 as a possible D gene (6 bases). The V and J ends lost 6 bases and 1 base respectively, with 18 bases between them. Germline V lookup: CDR1 MNHNY, CDR2 SVGAGI (reference sequence). This CDR3 has 16 amino acids. The CDR3 region is CASSIPAGQPNTEAFF. CDR3 nucleotides: TGTGCCAGCAGCATACCTGCCGGACAGCCGAACACTGAAGCTTTCTTT.

The V gene is TRBV7-6, the J gene TRBJ1-6, with a tentative D call TRBD1 (5 bases). The CDR3 length is 16 residues. V was clipped by 5 bases and J by 0 bases, with 11 bases between them. Germline lookup yields CDR1 SGHVS and CDR2 FNYEAQ. As DNA, the CDR3 is TGTGCCAGCAGCGACAGTCTAAGCTCCTATAATTCACCCCTCCACTTT. Translation gives CASSDSLSSYNSPLHF.

The chain combines TRBV7-2 with TRBJ2-1; 7 positions agree with TRBD2. Germline assignment: CDR1 SGHTA and CDR2 FQGNSA. The CDR3 covers 13 residues. CDR3 in DNA: TGTGCAAGCGGGGCAGCGCGAGACGATGAGCAGTTCTTC. Translation: CASGAARDDEQFF.